Given below is one TCR beta chain in context. The data were taken from a study of blood T cell repertoires in COVID-19. About the research overall: Samples representing acute and convalescent COVID-19 were sourced from the United States, Italy and Spain. From T cells, B-cell-depleted T cells, or PBMCs came the material, which was cDNA or gDNA.

The repertoire was sequenced with immunoSEQ multiplex PCR; TCRdb's copy has only in-frame clones and lacks some. The profile shows about 300,000 clones, approximately 82% of them singletons. The V end lost 1 base, the J end lost 1 base, and 23 bases lay between the germline ends. The CDR3 consists of 20 residues. The germline V gene encodes CDR1 LGHNA and CDR2 YNFKEQ. V and J are TRBV4-2 and TRBJ1-3; D ambiguous. The sequencing input was peripheral blood. The receptor's source is a woman in her forties or fifties with acute or convalescent COVID-19. The CDR3 loop reads CASSQVLGWTGEVSGNTIYF. The CDR3 region has the DNA TGTGCCAGCAGCCAAGTTCTGGGGTGGACCGGGGAGGTATCTGGAAACACCATATATTTT.